This TCR beta chain was recorded in a study of blood T cell repertoires in COVID-19 (TCRdb year 2020). In the study overall: Samples from collaborators originated in the United States, Italy and Spain and spanned both the acute and convalescent phases of COVID-19. The material from the prospective study consisted of cDNA or gDNA derived from T cells, B-cell-depleted T cells, or PBMCs. Subjects who had been exposed to COVID-19, were actively infected with it, or had recovered from it provided the deeply sampled blood TCRbeta repertoires that made up the dataset. The repertoires were released in a freely available public database intended as a resource for research on the immune response to SARS-CoV-2. Samples were obtained from the ongoing ImmuneRACE study (first 160 participants) and from over 1,000 subjects provided by 6 global collaborators. Sample metadata almost always included a de-identified subject ID, COVID-19 status, age in years and sex. Where HLA class I and class II types were available, the types were taken from metadata supplied by the sample provider, not from assay-based typing. The study at large found these results: The quantity of clinical and demographic metadata differed by source and by participant and was supplied without curation.

As regards this clone: Its antigen target is currently unknown. No much larger clone exists at a distance of one base, and base qualities are not known.

Collaborating institutions collected whole blood in K2EDTA tubes following their own protocols. For TCRbeta analysis, collaborators shipped samples as frozen whole blood, isolated PBMCs, or DNA extracted from either of those sample types. CDR1 and CDR2, per the germline V gene (reference sequence), are LGHDT and YNNKEL. V loses 4 bases, J loses 5 bases, and the germline ends lie 11 bases apart. The CDR3 sequence holds 13 residues, the cysteine and phenylalanine included. CDR3 DNA is the only sequence kept; it has 39 bases, read in frame from the first base. TCRbeta CDR3 regions were amplified from genomic DNA by means of the immunoSEQ Assay, a bias-controlled multiplex PCR. For the original study's pipeline: Within the assay, amplification of reference gene primers was used to estimate how many nucleated cells each sample contained. To quantify the absolute abundance of each unique TCRbeta CDR3 rearrangement, sequence reads were collapsed and filtered. For each sample, productive Simpson clonality was calculated as the square root of Simpson's diversity index across productive rearrangements. The source is immuneACCESS, and TCRdb retained only in-frame sequences with V and J called. Part of the clones is not carried over; for the studies checked, unresolved V genes explain less than half of this, and the remainder is unexplained. V and J calls and clone size are copied from that table; D and trimming were computed from the DNA. The sample profile shows about 38,000 clones; around four fifths of them were found once. The ten biggest clones cover under 5% of the sample.

The sequencing sample was made of peripheral blood. This receptor was taken from a man aged 50 to 60 with active COVID-19. The chain is assembled from TRBV3-1 (or the pseudogene TRBV3-2) and TRBJ2-5; perhaps TRBD2 is the D gene, with 5 bases matching. The CDR3 region reads CASSPMGGETQYF. The DNA reads as follows: TGTGCCAGCAGCCCCATGGGCGGGGAGACCCAGTACTTC.